Listed below are T cell receptor beta chains from one sample, sequenced in a study of read filtering for tumor transcriptome and immune sequencing. TCRdb processed the reads anew with MiXCR; each CDR3 protein has one entry. The sample yields approximately 90,000 distinct CDR3 sequences, under 25% seen once. The sequenced sample was a population of CD138-negative cells sorted from bone marrow. Source of these receptors: a donor at least 40 years old with multiple myeloma. The CDR3 runs from the conserved cysteine through the conserved F or W. A D gene is named only where the DNA matches it firmly. A clone size is listed for some rows: how often the clone was seen (once, few, many), or a class if it is expanded.

V gene	J gene	D gene	clone size	CDR3 DNA	CDR3 protein
TRBV24-1	TRBJ1-1	TRBD1	many	TGTGCCACCAGTAGGACAGGGGCTGAAGCTTTCTTT	CATSRTGAEAFF
TRBV19	TRBJ2-6	.	many	TGTGCCAGTAGTGCCTCTCCCGGGGCCAACGTCCTGACTTTC	CASSASPGANVLTF
TRBV20-1	TRBJ2-4	.	few	TGCAGTTGTACTGTTCTAGCCAAAAACATTCAGTACTTC	CSCTVLAKNIQYF
TRBV14	TRBJ1-4	.	.	TGTGCCAGCAGCCAAGTGGGCGTAGGTGAAAAACTGTTTTTT	CASSQVGVGEKLFF
TRBV19	TRBJ1-1	TRBD1	many	TGTGCCAGTAGTAGACAGGGACGGACTGAAGCTTTCTTT	CASSRQGRTEAFF
TRBV19	TRBJ2-5	TRBD1	few	TGTGCCAGTAGTCGCCCCCAGGGGGCTAAGGAGACCCAGTACTTC	CASSRPQGAKETQYF
TRBV15	TRBJ1-1	.	many	TGTGCCACCAGCAGATTCCGGGACGGGGAAGCTTTCTTT	CATSRFRDGEAFF
TRBV2	TRBJ1-3	.	few	TGTGCCAGCAGAAAATACAGCGACTCTGGAAACACCATATATTTT	CASRKYSDSGNTIYF
TRBV12-3/TRBV12-4	TRBJ2-1	TRBD1	many	TGTGCCAGCAGACTATTTGACAGGGGTGATGAGCAGTTCTTC	CASRLFDRGDEQFF
TRBV2	TRBJ2-2	TRBD1	many	TGTGCCAGCAGGGAGACAGGGGGCGGCGGGGAGCTGTTTTTT	CASRETGGGGELFF
TRBV7-9	TRBJ2-3	.	many	TGTGCCAGCAGCCAACGTCAAGCGCAGTATTTT	CASSQRQAQYF
TRBV15	TRBJ2-3	TRBD2	many	TGTGCCACCAAGCGGGGGGAGATGACAGATACGCAGTATTTT	CATKRGEMTDTQYF
TRBV9	TRBJ2-1	.	.	TGTGCCAGCAGCGTATTTGGAAATGAGCAGTTCTTC	CASSVFGNEQFF
TRBV19	TRBJ2-3	TRBD1	.	TGTGCCAGTAGTACCCGACAGGGTGCAGATACGCAGTATTTT	CASSTRQGADTQYF
TRBV27	TRBJ2-7	TRBD2	many	TGTGCCAGCAGTTCGATGAGGGAGGGCGAGCAGTACTTC	CASSSMREGEQYF
TRBV7-9	TRBJ2-7	.	many	TGTGCCAGCAGCTCTAGTTTCCAGGACAGCTCCTACGAGCAGTACTTC	CASSSSFQDSSYEQYF
TRBV5-1	TRBJ1-2	.	few	TGCGCCAGCAGCTTGCTCGGACAGACGAGCTATGGCTACACCTTC	CASSLLGQTSYGYTF
TRBV28	TRBJ2-7	.	many	TGTGCCAGCAGCCCCGGGACCGTGAGCTCCTACGAGCAGTACTTC	CASSPGTVSSYEQYF
TRBV28	TRBJ1-1	.	many	TGTGCCAGCAGTTTACTGGCCCGGTCACGGGGAGCTTTCTTT	CASSLLARSRGAFF
TRBV3-1	TRBJ2-5	.	many	TGTGCCAGCAGCCCCGGCGGCCGGCGCAGGGAGACCCAGTACTTC	CASSPGGRRRETQYF
TRBV10-3	TRBJ2-3	.	many	TGTGCCATCAGTGAGGGCTCACGCACAGATACGCAGTATTTT	CAISEGSRTDTQYF
TRBV24-1	TRBJ2-5	.	few	TGTGCCACCAGTGAGGGTACCGGGCTTCAAGAGACCCAGTACTTC	CATSEGTGLQETQYF
TRBV28	TRBJ2-7	.	many	TGTGCCAGCAGTCCCGGGCAGTTCCCCTACGAGCAGTACTTC	CASSPGQFPYEQYF
TRBV29-1	TRBJ1-1	.	.	TGCAGCGTTAACCAGGATGGGGGCATGAAGACTGAAGCTTTCTTT	CSVNQDGGMKTEAFF
TRBV27	TRBJ1-5	TRBD1	many	TGTGCCAGCAGTCCGAAGACAGGGGCGTATCAGCCCCAGCATTTT	CASSPKTGAYQPQHF
TRBV20-1	TRBJ2-1	TRBD2	many	TGCAGTGCCGCGGGAGGGCTCGTATACAATGAGCAGTTCTTC	CSAAGGLVYNEQFF
TRBV29-1	TRBJ2-6	.	many	TGCAGCCCGCCCTACTTCGGACCCCGCTCTGGGGCCAACGTCCTGACTTTC	CSPPYFGPRSGANVLTF
TRBV20-1	TRBJ2-1	TRBD2	many	TGCAGTCCCAGGGACTACCTTCGAGGCGATGAGCAGTTCTTC	CSPRDYLRGDEQFF
TRBV4-2	TRBJ2-1	TRBD2	medium-sized	TGCGCCAGCAGCCAAGGCCCCCCTCTAGCGGGGGGTGCCAATGAGCAGTTCTTC	CASSQGPPLAGGANEQFF
TRBV5-1	TRBJ2-1	.	.	TGCGCCAGCAGCTCGGAAGGTTTTCCCCCCTACAATGAGCAGTTCTTC	CASSSEGFPPYNEQFF
TRBV7-3	TRBJ2-1	TRBD2	many	TGTGCCAGCAGCTTGGGACTAGGGTCCAATGAGCAGTTCTTC	CASSLGLGSNEQFF
TRBV29-1	TRBJ1-5	.	many	TGCAGCGTAGGGGCGCGCAATCAGCCCCAGCATTTT	CSVGARNQPQHF
TRBV5-6	TRBJ2-6	TRBD2	many	TGTGCCAGCACCCTTTGGGGGGGAGACACTGGGGCCAACGTCCTGACTTTC	CASTLWGGDTGANVLTF
TRBV2	TRBJ1-5	TRBD1	many	TGTGCCAGCAGCCTAAACAGGGGAGGGCAGCCCCAGCATTTT	CASSLNRGGQPQHF
TRBV5-1	TRBJ1-2	.	few	TGCGCCAGCAGCTTGGGGTCTGGGGCCGGCGATGGCTACACCTTC	CASSLGSGAGDGYTF
TRBV12-3/TRBV12-4	TRBJ1-6	.	many	TGTGCCAGCAGTCCTTTAGGTGGGGCCCTCCACTTT	CASSPLGGALHF
TRBV12-3/TRBV12-4	TRBJ2-5	.	.	TGTGCCAGCAGTAGTTGGGTTATCGAGACCCAGTACTTC	CASSSWVIETQYF
TRBV4-1	TRBJ2-7	TRBD1	many	TGCGCCAGCAGCCAGGGACAGGGGGCATACGAGCAGTACTTC	CASSQGQGAYEQYF
TRBV7-2	TRBJ1-1	.	many	TGTGCCTCGGGCGGGTACACTGAAGCTTTCTTT	CASGGYTEAFF
TRBV5-1	TRBJ2-1	.	many	TGCGCCAGCAGCTTACTCTCGGGGGCCGGTAGTGAGCAGTTCTTC	CASSLLSGAGSEQFF
TRBV18	TRBJ1-5	.	.	TGTGCCAGCTCACCCCTGGCCGGGGGGCATAATCAGCCCCAGCATTTT	CASSPLAGGHNQPQHF
TRBV12-3/TRBV12-4	TRBJ2-1	.	once	TGTGCTTGCAGTTTAGACATGGGCTGGGGTGCGCAGTTCTTC	CACSLDMGWGAQFF
TRBV5-1	TRBJ2-2	.	many	TGCGCCAGCAGCTGGGACGGGCGCTCCGGGGAGCTGTTTTTT	CASSWDGRSGELFF
TRBV2	TRBJ1-1	.	many	TGTGCCAGCAGGGTACCGCCCCCCGAAGCTTTCTTT	CASRVPPPEAFF